This T cell receptor beta chain was sequenced in a study of CD8 T cells in ankylosing spondylitis. The table lists this clonotype with a few counts. Its antigen is undetermined. TCRdb processed the 5' RACE reads anew with MiXCR; each CDR3 protein has one entry. Of under 850,000 distinct CDR3 sequences in the sample, 15% to 20% were seen once. Notes on the study in general: Disease-linked clones were reportedly significantly enriched in matched ankylosing spondylitis synovial fluid. It appeared that ankylosing spondylitis blood was characterized by a TCR beta motif of about eight highly homologous variants.

This TCR came from a male donor with ankylosing spondylitis. The sample consisted of blood, either unsorted or a sorted T cell fraction (not recorded which).

CDR3 nucleotides: TGCGCCAGCAGCAGCCGGGACAGACAGTACTATGGCTACACCTTC. Protein sequence: CASSSRDRQYYGYTF. V gene TRBV5-1 combines with J gene TRBJ1-2; 7 positions agree with TRBD1. From germline, CDR1 is SGHRS and CDR2 YFSETQ. CDR3 length equals 15 residues. Losses at the gene ends were 4 bases for V and 3 bases for J; bases not matched to a gene: 9.